Sequencing of this T cell receptor beta chain was carried out in a study of OX40 agonist ivuxolimab in advanced cancers. Study in general: The patients received agonistic anti-OX40 (CD134) antibody ivuxolimab.

Notes on this clone: Its antigen is as yet unknown.

Only in-frame clones appear in the TCRdb table, and some are missing; sequencing was by immunoSEQ multiplex PCR. The repertoire holds 55,000 to 70,000 clones, with 80% to 90% as singletons. Study findings and constraints: It was not determined which antigens were specifically recognized by the peripheral T cells that had undergone clonal expansion.

The sequencing used CD4+ or CD8+ T cells sorted from blood, collected in a trial of the OX40 agonist ivuxolimab. The TCR comes from an adult with an advanced solid tumor such as melanoma, head and neck, liver or kidney cancer.

The CDR3 nucleotides read TGCGCCAGCAGCTTGGACAGGGAGAGCACTGAAGCTTTCTTT. Translated, it gives CASSLDRESTEAFF. The rearrangement joins TRBV5-1 to TRBJ1-1, with a tentative D call TRBD1 (6 bases). Trimming left V 0 bases short and J 4 bases short, with 10 bases between. Germline values: CDR1 SGHRS, CDR2 YFSETQ. There are 14 residues in the CDR3.